One and the same sample provided the 32 T cell receptor beta chains below, sequenced in a study of post-analysis software for immune sequencing data. Unique molecular identifiers were present in the TCR beta cDNA libraries. TCRdb reprocessed the PCR reads via MiXCR and lists one record per CDR3 protein. The sample yields 150,000 to 200,000 distinct CDR3 sequences, about 34% seen once. The source was blood, collected after autologous hematopoietic stem cell transplantation. All receptors derive from a girl aged 5 to 17 with multiple sclerosis.

J is TRBJ1-2 and V is TRBV14; D is uncertain. Germline lookup yields CDR1 SGHDN and CDR2 FVKESK. V lost 0 bases to trimming and J lost 4 bases, with 6 bases between them. This CDR3 region has 13 residues. This CDR3 is CASSQDVSYGYTF. The DNA of the CDR3 is TGTGCCAGCAGCCAAGATGTCAGCTATGGCTACACCTTC.

The V and J genes are TRBV4-2 and TRBJ2-1, with 7 bases matching TRBD2. The CDR3 covers 16 residues. Germline loops: CDR1 LGHNA, CDR2 YNFKEQ. J gave up 1 base and V 2 bases, and 5 bases lay outside the gene matches. CDR3 in amino acids: CASSQTGTTSYNEQFF. CDR3 nucleotide sequence: TGTGCCAGCAGCCAAACCGGGACTACTTCCTACAATGAGCAGTTCTTC.

The rearrangement uses TRBV29-1 and TRBJ2-1; 11 bases map to TRBD2. Germline V gene data show CDR1 as SQVTM and CDR2 as ANQGSEA. This CDR3 comprises 14 residues. Germline trimming cut 7 bases from V and 0 bases from J; bases unmatched to any gene: 2. The CDR3 DNA sequence: TGCAGCGGAACTAGCGGGAGCTCCTACAATGAGCAGTTCTTC. Protein product: CSGTSGSSYNEQFF.

With regard to this clonotype: An end of the junction does not agree with germline; a read error may underlie this. The chain carries TRBV12-3 or TRBV12-4 and TRBJ2-4; TRBD1 aligns across 8 bases. The CDR3 has 14 amino acids. DNA of the CDR3: TGTGCCCGCAGACTGACAGGGGACGGAAACATTCAGTACTTC. Its translation: CARRLTGDGNIQYF.

This sequence joins TRBV6-1 and TRBJ2-1; D might be TRBD2 (6 bases). The germline CDR1 and CDR2 sequences are MNHNS and SASEGT. V was cut by 1 base and J by 8 bases, with 27 bases left in between. This CDR3 has 19 amino acids. Here the CDR3 reads CASSEDNMWPHPGVDEQFF. CDR3 DNA sequence: TGTGCCAGCAGTGAAGATAATATGTGGCCCCATCCGGGAGTCGATGAGCAGTTCTTC.

This clonotype was observed a few times. The V call is TRBV6-1, the J call TRBJ1-5; D remains ambiguous. V was clipped by 0 bases and J by 3 bases, with 3 bases between them. The CDR3 has 13 residues. Germline V gene lookup returns CDR1 MNHNS and CDR2 SASEGT. For the CDR3, the DNA is TGTGCCAGCAGTGAAGCGCTCAATCAGCCCCAGCATTTT. Translating it yields CASSEALNQPQHF.

The chain combines TRBV11-2 with TRBJ2-1; no firm D call. Germline V CDR1 and CDR2: SGHAT, FQNNGV. The CDR3 is 17 residues long. The V gene lost 1 base and the J gene lost 0 bases, with 13 bases spanning the gap. The CDR3 protein is CASSLAVGLSSYNEQFF. CDR3 sequence (DNA): TGTGCCAGCAGCTTAGCCGTCGGATTGAGCTCCTACAATGAGCAGTTCTTC.

The chain recombines TRBV13 with TRBJ2-5; 14 nucleotides agree with TRBD2. The CDR3 loop spans 16 amino acids. CDR1 and CDR2 (germline): PRHDT, FYEKMQ (reference sequence). The ends lost 1 base at V and 5 bases at J; junction bases unmatched: 3. CDR3 loop: CASSLAGLAGVETQYF. CDR3 nucleotides: TGTGCCAGCAGCTTAGCGGGACTAGCGGGAGTGGAGACCCAGTACTTC.

The sample holds a few counts of this clonotype. The V and J genes are TRBV12-3 or TRBV12-4 and TRBJ1-2, with unresolved D. V was shortened by 2 bases and J by 6 bases, with 13 bases between the two germline ends. The CDR3 covers 14 residues. The CDR3 DNA reads TGTGCCAGCAGTTTATCCCGGGAATTCGATGGCTACACCTTC. Residues: CASSLSREFDGYTF.

This sequence joins TRBV20-1 and TRBJ2-1; D may be TRBD1 (5 bases). CDR1 DFQATT and CDR2 SNEGSKA come from the germline V gene (reference sequence). Trimming took off 6 bases at V and 4 bases at J, with 22 bases between the two ends. The CDR3 extends over 16 amino acids. The CDR3 DNA sequence: TGCAGTGCCCCTCCCCCCGGCAGGGAAGGTTACAATGAGCAGTTCTTC. This codes for CSAPPPGREGYNEQFF.

The J gene is TRBJ2-5, the V gene TRBV7-3; D is perhaps TRBD2 (6 bases). Germline V CDR1 and CDR2: SGHTA, FQGTGA. V was pared by 8 bases and J by 5 bases, with 15 bases between. The CDR3 runs 13 residues. This CDR3 reads CASSTGELETQYF. The CDR3 region has the DNA TGTGCCAGCTCAACGGGGGAGCTGGAGACCCAGTACTTC.

This clonotype was seen a few times. The rearrangement links TRBV24-1 to TRBJ2-2; D call uncertain. Germline loops: CDR1 KGHDR, CDR2 SFDVKD. Deletions cut 5 bases from V and 7 bases from J, with 10 bases between. There are 13 residues in the CDR3. Here the CDR3 DNA reads TGTGCCACCAGTGTGCGTGGAAGCGGGGAGCTGTTTTTT. It yields the protein CATSVRGSGELFF.

The chain employs TRBV20-1 and TRBJ2-7; maybe TRBD2 (6 bases). Trimming took off 4 bases at V and 0 bases at J, with 19 bases between the two ends. CDR3 length: 16 residues. CDR1 is DFQATT and CDR2 is SNEGSKA in the germline V gene (reference sequence). CDR3 sequence: CSANRVAAASSYEQYF. Written as DNA, the CDR3 is TGCAGTGCTAACCGGGTAGCGGCTGCCAGCTCCTACGAGCAGTACTTC.

The chain couples TRBV3-1 to TRBJ1-1, with 8 bases matching TRBD1. J was trimmed by 3 bases and V by 7 bases; bases with no gene match: 7. The CDR3 covers 14 residues. Germline V gene lookup returns CDR1 LGHDT and CDR2 YNNKEL (reference sequence). CDR3 in amino acids: CASNRGLRDTEAFF. The CDR3, as DNA: TGTGCCAGCAACAGGGGGTTGAGGGACACTGAAGCTTTCTTT.

The chain is built from TRBV7-9 and TRBJ2-2; D gene ambiguous. With 3 bases removed from V and 0 bases from J, the gap between germline ends came to 11 bases. CDR3 size: 16 residues. CDR1 and CDR2 (germline): SEHNR, FQNEAQ (reference sequence). The CDR3 reads CASSLADIANTGELFF. CDR3 DNA sequence: TGTGCCAGCAGCTTGGCAGACATCGCGAACACCGGGGAGCTGTTTTTT.

This clonotype has only a few counts. This rearrangement joins TRBV6-1 to TRBJ2-7, with 10 positions matching TRBD2. This CDR3 comprises 15 residues. Unmatched junction bases numbered 5, after V lost 6 bases and J lost 0 bases. The germline V gene has CDR1 MNHNS and CDR2 SASEGT. The CDR3 loop reads CASRVTSGFSYEQYF. CDR3 nucleotide sequence: TGTGCCAGCAGGGTGACTAGCGGGTTCTCCTACGAGCAGTACTTC.

J is TRBJ2-7 and V is TRBV2; D is unresolved. V was shortened by 7 bases and J by 3 bases, with 7 bases between the two germline ends. Looked up from germline, CDR1 is SNHLY and CDR2 is FYNNEI. This CDR3 spans 11 amino acids. In DNA, the CDR3 is TGTGCCAGCACCAACAGCTACGAGCAGTACTTC. As protein: CASTNSYEQYF.

The chain links TRBV7-6 to TRBJ2-7, with a possible D match to TRBD2 (6 bases). The end of the DNA is better explained by TRBJ2-5, so the J call may be wrong. Germline loops: CDR1 SGHVS, CDR2 FNYEAQ. This CDR3 contains 14 residues. The CDR3 DNA reads as TGTGCCAGCAGCTCACCTTCACGGGGGGAGACCCAGTACTTC. It yields the protein CASSSPSRGETQYF.

The CDR3, as DNA: TGTGCCAGCAGTGAGATGGGGAAGACCCAGTACTTC. Its translation: CASSEMGKTQYF. The chain joins TRBV2 to TRBJ2-5, with no clear D. Germline CDR1 reads SNHLY; CDR2 reads FYNNEI. Deletions cut 3 bases from V and 6 bases from J, with 8 bases between. The CDR3 is 12 amino acids.

J is TRBJ1-2 and V is TRBV11-2; TRBD1 might be the D (5 bases). The CDR3 runs 14 residues. CDR1 and CDR2 (germline): SGHAT, FQNNGV. V was cut by 1 base and J by 6 bases, with 12 bases left in between. CDR3 residues: CASSLVRPQDGYTF. Written as DNA, the CDR3 is TGTGCCAGCAGCTTAGTTCGCCCACAGGATGGCTACACCTTC.

The V call is TRBV6-5, the J call TRBJ1-1; D unresolved. The V gene's germline CDR1 is MNHEY and CDR2 SVGAGI. This CDR3 is 14 amino acids long. V was clipped by 7 bases and J by 2 bases, with 14 bases between them. This CDR3 reads CASKRGKINTEAFF. CDR3 DNA: TGTGCCAGCAAGAGAGGAAAGATTAACACTGAAGCTTTCTTT.

The rearrangement links TRBV5-1 to TRBJ2-6, with no clear D. V was shortened by 1 base and J by 0 bases, with 5 bases between the two germline ends. Germline-derived CDR1 and CDR2 are SGHRS and YFSETQ. The length of the CDR3 is 15 residues. The CDR3 nucleotides read TGCGCCAGCAGCTTGCAGACCTCTGGGGCCAACGTCCTGACTTTC. Protein sequence: CASSLQTSGANVLTF.

This chain joins TRBV7-9 and TRBJ2-1, with D tentatively TRBD1 (9 bases). The CDR3 is 19 residues long. CDR1 and CDR2 (germline): SEHNR, FQNEAQ (reference sequence). Trimming stripped 6 bases from V and 5 bases from J, with 29 bases between. The CDR3 protein is CASRPGQGLRSGSHNEQFF. CDR3 in DNA: TGTGCCAGCAGGCCGGGACAGGGTCTTCGGAGCGGGAGTCACAATGAGCAGTTCTTC.

This chain joins TRBV30 and TRBJ1-2; 8 bases are a match to TRBD1. Germline CDR1 reads GTSNPN; CDR2 reads SVGIG (reference sequence). With 4 bases clipped from V and 7 bases from J, the junction kept 5 bases outside the gene matches. The CDR3 length is 12 residues. DNA of the CDR3: TGTGCCTGGAAAGGACAGGGTGCTGGCTACACCTTC. Encoded protein: CAWKGQGAGYTF.

This clonotype was picked up a small number of times. The rearrangement uses TRBV19 and TRBJ2-3; TRBD2 is a possible D gene (6 bases). Germline V gene data show CDR1 as LNHDA and CDR2 as SQIVND (reference sequence). The CDR3 extends over 13 amino acids. V lost 3 bases, J lost 7 bases, and 11 bases lay in between. The CDR3 coding sequence is TGTGCCAGTAGTATCGGTGGAGGGAATACGCAGTATTTT. Its translation is CASSIGGGNTQYF. The whole variable domain, filled in from reference TRBV19 and TRBJ2-3, reads DGGITQSPKYLFRKEGQNVTLSCEQNLNHDAMYWYRQDPGQGLRLIYYSQIVNDFQKGDIAEGYSVSREKKESFPLTVTSAQKNPTAFYLCASSIGGGNTQYFGPGTRLTVL.

The V call is TRBV29-1, the J call TRBJ2-3; D tentatively fits TRBD1 or TRBD2 (5 bases each). Germline lookup yields CDR1 SQVTM and CDR2 ANQGSEA. V was clipped by 2 bases and J by 2 bases, with 17 bases between them. The CDR3 loop spans 16 amino acids. The CDR3 spells CSVESRERFFTDTQYF. CDR3 sequence (DNA): TGCAGCGTTGAAAGCAGGGAGCGGTTTTTCACAGATACGCAGTATTTT.

About this clonotype: The germline gene is not matched at one end of the junction; a read error may be the cause. J is TRBJ2-3 and V is TRBV14; possibly TRBD2 for D (5 bases). CDR1 is SGHDN and CDR2 is FVKESK in the germline V gene. This CDR3 spans 15 amino acids. The CDR3 DNA is TGTACCAGCAGCCAAGACGGACTGCGGACAGATACGCAGTATTTT. Translating it yields CTSSQDGLRTDTQYF.

On this clonotype: An end of the junction does not agree with germline; a read error may underlie this. V usage is TRBV5-6 and J usage is TRBJ2-7, with 8 bases that match TRBD1. The germline V gene encodes CDR1 SGHDT and CDR2 YYEEEE. The CDR3 is 12 amino acids. DNA of the CDR3: TGTGTCAGCGGCTGGACAGGGACCGAGCAGTACTTC. Its protein product is CVSGWTGTEQYF.

The chain is built from TRBV12-3 or TRBV12-4 and TRBJ1-1; TRBD1 is a possible D gene (6 bases). V was shortened by 6 bases and J by 0 bases, with 11 bases between the two germline ends. The length of the CDR3 is 14 residues. In nucleotides, the CDR3 is TGTGCCAGCAGGTACAGGGCCCTGAACACTGAAGCTTTCTTT. Its translation: CASRYRALNTEAFF.

In this sample, this clonotype turned up many times. The chain couples TRBV7-2 to TRBJ2-7; 9 bases match TRBD1. Germline V gives CDR1 SGHTA, CDR2 FQGNSA. The CDR3 has 15 amino acids. V dropped 2 bases and J dropped 4; count of bases not matched to a gene: 6. CDR3 loop: CASSLRGQGGYEQYF. CDR3 bases: TGTGCCAGCAGCTTAAGGGGACAGGGTGGGTACGAGCAGTACTTC.

This clonotype was seen only a few times. This chain uses TRBV11-2 with TRBJ2-7; TRBD1 might be the D (6 bases). Trimming cost V 5 bases and J 0 bases, with 32 bases left between them. The CDR3 loop spans 21 amino acids. CDR1 SGHAT and CDR2 FQNNGV come from the germline V gene. The CDR3 sequence is CASSPTTGTLFSATYSYEQYF. The CDR3 region has the DNA TGTGCCAGCAGCCCAACTACCGGGACATTGTTTTCGGCAACTTACTCCTACGAGCAGTACTTC.

V is TRBV2 and J is TRBJ1-2; D is possibly TRBD1 (6 bases). Trimming removed 3 bases at V and 5 bases at J, with 10 bases between. CDR1 is SNHLY and CDR2 is FYNNEI in the germline V gene. The CDR3 sequence is 13 residues long. The CDR3 loop is CASSDTGSYGYTF. The DNA for the CDR3 is TGTGCCAGCAGTGACACAGGGAGTTATGGCTACACCTTC.